This paragraph covers one T cell receptor (beta chain) sequence. This clone showed up just once. The antigen it recognizes is unknown. Per-nucleotide qualities are absent, and no much larger clonotype sits a single base away. Using the deep immunoSEQ assay, multiplex PCR amplified TCR CDR3 regions from genomic DNA. For each cell subset, the extracted genomic DNA was distributed evenly across all wells of several immunoSEQ 96-well plates, and each plate served as one replicate. For sorted subsets, each replicate PCR was loaded with roughly 200 ng genomic DNA, equivalent to about 30,000 T cell genomes. Purified libraries were quantified with a Qubit 3.0 fluorometer, sized on a Bioanalyzer 2100, and re-quantified with the KAPA Library Quantification kit. Each immunoSEQ 96-well plate was sequenced on its own single-read 150-cycle Illumina NextSeq 550 flow cell. In the original analysis: The immunoSEQ output contained only junctional sequences without quality scores, so filtering could not match that applied to full-length reads. To assign V/J genes and CDR3, sequences were annotated against IMGT germline references using PyIR, a Python wrapper for IgBLAST v1.9. Any read was removed if the V/J assignment was weak (E-value above 1e-6), the CDR3 was missing, or the read contained stop codons, out-of-frame junctions, or ambiguous translated residues. V3J clonotypes were defined by identical inferred V gene, J gene, and CDR3 amino acid sequence. Percentage overlap between repertoires was calculated by dividing the number of shared unique clonotypes by the size of the smaller repertoire. Richness of each repertoire was evaluated using RTK rarefaction, the Chao1 estimator, and Recon v2.1 estimates of unobserved clonotypes. Generation probabilities for all TCRbeta clonotypes obtained by the gDNA method from four donors were computed using OLGA. The table comes from immuneACCESS by way of TCRdb, which keeps in-frame sequences with V and J called. Part of the clones is missing from these tables; in studies checked, under half for an unresolved V gene and the rest for unknown reasons. V, J and clone size reflect that table, while D and trimming were determined from the DNA. The table for this sample lists fewer than 850,000 clones; about 90% of them were counted only once. The ten top clones hold 34% of the sample.

This sample stems from a study of shared clonotypes between healthy human individuals (dated by TCRdb to 2019 to 2021). A note on the overall study: Three men and a couple of women, aged 18 to 49 years, made up the cohort. Per donor, three plates each were used for CD4 naive and CD4 memory, two for CD8 naive, and one for CD8 memory. The study deeply sequenced blood TCR repertoires of about 5 healthy adults to estimate repertoire size and the extent of clonotype sharing between individuals. Different laboratories and diverse techniques were used to prepare libraries and sequence TCR repertoires, to increase sequencing depth and limit assay-specific biases. Per donor, leukapheresis produced somewhere between about 0.85 and 8.9 billion PBMCs. Overall results and qualifications from the work: Incomplete sequencing was indicated by rarefaction of sorted-subset datasets, despite the large sequencing depth. Based on pairwise subsampling, the degree of clonotype sharing among donors was expected to be affected by sequencing depth. Compared with non-shared clonotypes, the clonotypes found in all four sorted-subset donors had higher generation probabilities. Sampling was restricted to blood, and TCR repertoires in tissue are likely to differ from TCR repertoires in blood. The small number of donors limited the genetic and exposure-history diversity represented. Sharing across a few donors was observed for around 5% of naive CD4, over 3% of naive CD8, 2% to 2.5% of memory CD4, and approximately 0.41% of memory CD8 clonotypes. Estimated clonotype richness was generally larger for naive than for memory subsets.

Healthy HIV-negative adults with no recently reported acute infections or vaccinations were included as donors. Only Caucasian adults living in Nashville, Tennessee, USA were represented among the donors. CD8 memory samples were composed of magnetically selected CD45RO+ cells combined with CCR7-negative CD45RA+ effector memory (TemRA) cells. Blood was obtained by leukapheresis, after which PBMCs were separated by Ficoll-Histopaque density gradient centrifugation and cryopreserved in liquid nitrogen vapor phase. Purity and quantity of every magnetically sorted T cell population were checked by analytical flow cytometry. Genomic DNA was isolated from each sorted fraction and quantified by UV absorbance on a Nanodrop 2000c. At the junction V is shortened by 2 bases and J by 0 bases, with 9 bases in between. CDR1 is given as SGHDT and CDR2 as YYEEEE, both from the germline V gene. Spanning cysteine to phenylalanine, the CDR3 consists of 15 amino acids. Only CDR3 DNA remains: 45 bases, in frame from the first base.

Sequencing was performed on memory CD8+ T cells from PBMCs. Taken with the paper, the label for cell subset or site translates to: CD45RO+ cells pooled with CCR7-negative TemRA cells. The V gene is TRBV5-6 and the J gene is TRBJ2-1; the best D guess is TRBD2, with 6 bases matching. The sequence was collected from a man between 18 and 35 years old in good health. Some clones in this sample may be carry-over from other donors' samples. The CDR3: CASSLAGYSYNEQFF. The sequenced DNA: TGTGCCAGCAGCTTAGCGGGCTACTCCTACAATGAGCAGTTCTTC. With all but the CDR3 taken from the reference TRBV5-6 and TRBJ2-1 genes, the full variable domain is: DAGVTQSPTHLIKTRGQQVTLRCSPKSGHDTVSWYQQALGQGPQFIFQYYEEEERQRGNFPDRFSGHQFPNYSSELNVNALLLGDSALYLCASSLAGYSYNEQFFGPGTRLTVL.